Presented here are 17 T cell receptor beta chains from one specimen sequenced in a study of blood T cell repertoires in COVID-19. Profiled with immunoSEQ multiplex PCR; TCRdb holds only in-frame clones, not every one. The sample includes 200,000 to 300,000 clones, 83% seen only once; the top ten take approximately 5.7%. Sequenced sample: peripheral blood. These receptors were obtained from a human donor in a cohort sampled during active COVID-19.

CDR3 loop: CASKKEGPWDTQYF. The DNA for the CDR3 is TGTGCCAGCAAAAAGGAGGGGCCCTGGGATACGCAGTATTTT. The V and J genes are TRBV2 and TRBJ2-3; D is possibly TRBD2 (6 bases). V dropped 7 bases and J dropped 6 bases, with 17 bases sitting between them. The CDR3 length is 14 residues. CDR1 is SNHLY, CDR2 FYNNEI, per germline.

V and J are TRBV18 and TRBJ1-4, with a weak D call TRBD1 (5 bases). The germline gives CDR1 KGHSH, CDR2 LQKENI. The CDR3 runs 15 residues. The V end lost 6 bases, the J end lost 4 bases, and 15 bases lay between the germline ends. The CDR3 region is CASSPASGVNEKLFF. The DNA of the CDR3 is TGTGCCAGCTCCCCTGCTTCGGGGGTTAATGAAAAACTGTTTTTT. Full variable domain (outside the CDR3, taken from reference TRBV18 and TRBJ1-4): NAGVMQNPRHLVRRRGQEARLRCSPMKGHSHVYWYRQLPEEGLKFMVYLQKENIIDESGMPKERFSAEFPKEGPSILRIQQVVRGDSAAYFCASSPASGVNEKLFFGSGTQLSVL.

This chain connects TRBV19 to TRBJ2-7; 9 bases are shared with TRBD1. V shed 9 bases and J 2 bases; nucleotides not matched to a gene: 11. Germline CDR1 LNHDA, CDR2 SQIVND (reference sequence). The CDR3 extends over 15 amino acids. This CDR3 is CASHSRTGATYEQYF. CDR3 bases: TGTGCCAGCCATTCTCGGACAGGGGCTACCTACGAGCAGTACTTC.

The rearrangement uses TRBV9 and TRBJ1-5, with TRBD1 matching over 7 bases. There are 14 residues in the CDR3. With V trimmed by 4 bases and J by 3 bases, 4 bases remained unmatched. From germline, CDR1 is SGDLS and CDR2 YYNGEE. This CDR3 reads CASSPTGDNQPQHF. CDR3 bases: TGTGCCAGCAGCCCTACAGGGGACAATCAGCCCCAGCATTTT.

The chain couples TRBV3-1 (or the pseudogene TRBV3-2) to TRBJ1-1, with 10 bases lining up with TRBD1. Per the germline V gene, CDR1 is LGHDT and CDR2 is YNNKEL (reference sequence). The V segment lost 5 bases and the J segment 8 bases; nucleotides outside the gene matches: 2. This CDR3 contains 12 residues. The CDR3 DNA reads TGTGCCAGCAGCGAGACAGGGGGCGAAGCTTTCTTT. Translating it yields CASSETGGEAFF.

The gene calls are TRBV6-5 and TRBJ1-1; no reliable D call. Germline lookup yields CDR1 MNHEY and CDR2 SVGAGI. The ends were cut back, 6 bases at V and 4 bases at J, with 15 bases in the middle. The CDR3 extends over 14 amino acids. The DNA of the CDR3 is TGTGCCAGCAGGTCCAGCCTCCAGGCCACTGAAGCTTTCTTT. This gives the protein CASRSSLQATEAFF.

The J gene is TRBJ1-5, the V gene TRBV19; 9 positions agree with TRBD1. The V segment lost 5 bases and the J segment 8 bases; nucleotides outside the gene matches: 7. From germline, CDR1 is LNHDA and CDR2 SQIVND (reference sequence). The CDR3 sequence is 14 residues long. The CDR3, as DNA: TGTGCCAGTAGTGTAAACAGGGGGCCGGAGCCCCAGCATTTT. Its translation is CASSVNRGPEPQHF.

CDR3 DNA sequence: TGTGCCAGCAGTTCACCGGGACTGCCCCTGGGGGAAGAGCAGTTCTTC. It codes for CASSSPGLPLGEEQFF. The chain employs TRBV28 and TRBJ2-1; TRBD2 might be the D (6 bases). V gave up 4 bases and J gave up 10 bases, with 23 bases separating them. The CDR3 is 16 residues long. The germline gives CDR1 MDHEN, CDR2 SYDVKM.

The rearrangement links TRBV5-6 to TRBJ1-4; D possibly corresponds to TRBD1 (6 bases). V lost 2 bases, J lost 4 bases, and 12 bases lay in between. Per the germline V gene, CDR1 is SGHDT and CDR2 is YYEEEE. The CDR3 is made up of 15 amino acids. The CDR3 protein is CASSFNGQFNEKLFF. CDR3 nucleotide sequence: TGTGCCAGCAGCTTTAATGGACAGTTTAATGAAAAACTGTTTTTT.

As regards this clone: At one of its ends the junction is not consistent with the germline gene, which may arise from a read error. The V and J genes are TRBV5-5 and TRBJ1-5, with 8 bases fitting TRBD1. The V gene's germline CDR1 is SGHKS and CDR2 YYEKEE (reference sequence). The CDR3 spans 14 residues. CDR3 sequence (DNA): TGTGCCAGCAGTTTGGACAGGGTGGATAGGCCCCAGCATTTT. It encodes CASSLDRVDRPQHF.

The chain has TRBV5-1 and TRBJ2-7; TRBD2 matches 8 bases. Germline lookup yields CDR1 SGHRS and CDR2 YFSETQ. CDR3 length equals 16 residues. J lost 5 bases, V lost 2 bases, and 12 bases had no gene match. Here the CDR3 DNA reads TGCGCCAGCAGCTTAAGACTAGCGAGAGTTACCCACGAGCAGTACTTC. Translation: CASSLRLARVTHEQYF. Together with reference TRBV5-1 and TRBJ2-7, the CDR3 gives the full variable domain: KAGVTQTPRYLIKTRGQQVTLSCSPISGHRSVSWYQQTPGQGLQFLFEYFSETQRNKGNFPGRFSGRQFSNSRSEMNVSTLELGDSALYLCASSLRLARVTHEQYFGPGTRLTVT.

This clone was seen a few times. The chain recombines TRBV4-1 with TRBJ2-7; possible D gene TRBD2, 5 bases. CDR1 MGHRA and CDR2 YSYEKL come from the germline V gene. Trimming cost V 2 bases and J 3 bases, with 17 bases left between them. The CDR3 runs to 16 residues. CDR3 loop: CASSQIALAGSYEQYF. CDR3 bases: TGCGCCAGCAGCCAAATCGCGCTAGCAGGTAGCTACGAGCAGTACTTC.

This clone was observed at least ten times. The CDR3, as DNA: TGCGCCAGCAGTCTAGCGGGCGGGTACAATGAGCAGTTCTTC. Translating gives CASSLAGGYNEQFF. The chain links TRBV10-2 to TRBJ2-1; 8 bases are shared with TRBD2. Trimming at V came to 5 bases and at J to 4 bases, leaving 4 bases not matched to a gene. CDR3 length: 14 amino acids. Germline CDR1 WSHSY, CDR2 SAAADI.

CDR3 protein: CAARQGGSGTDTQYF. The CDR3 nucleotides are TGTGCCGCCCGCCAGGGCGGCTCCGGGACAGATACGCAGTATTTT. The genes are TRBV21-1 and TRBJ2-3; no check of the table's D call, TRBD1, against the DNA was made. TRBV21-1 counts as a pseudogene. This CDR3 is 15 amino acids long.

This chain joins TRBV6-5 and TRBJ1-2, with TRBD1 matching 9 bases. This CDR3 is 16 amino acids long. Germline V gene lookup returns CDR1 MNHEY and CDR2 SVGAGI. V lost 2 bases, J lost 7 bases, and 11 bases stayed unmatched. The CDR3 nucleotides read TGTGCCAGCAGTTACGGGTCCCTGGACAGGGGATCTGGCTACACCTTC. Protein: CASSYGSLDRGSGYTF.

The J gene is TRBJ2-1, the V gene TRBV27; D may correspond to TRBD1 or TRBD2 (9 bases each). Germline CDR1 and CDR2: MNHEY and SMNVEV (reference sequence). This CDR3 spans 20 amino acids. V was shortened by 0 bases and J by 6 bases, with 27 bases between the two germline ends. DNA for the CDR3: TGTGCCAGCAGTTTATCACCGGGACAGGGTTTAGCGGGGGACCCCAATGAGCAGTTCTTC. It translates to CASSLSPGQGLAGDPNEQFF.

The chain uses TRBV4-1 and TRBJ1-2; 8 bases line up with TRBD1. Germline-derived CDR1 and CDR2 are MGHRA and YSYEKL. The CDR3 has 17 amino acids. The V gene end was trimmed by 1 base and the J gene end by 6 bases; junction bases not matched to a gene: 13. This CDR3 is CASSQVIPPRTGNGYTF. The CDR3 DNA reads as TGCGCCAGCAGCCAAGTAATCCCCCCCCGGACAGGGAATGGCTACACCTTC.